The T cell receptor (beta chain) described here comes from a study of T cell repertoires in cytomegalovirus infection. Overall study context: The authors used CMV epitopes that were HLA-C-restricted (recently identified) and HLA-B-restricted (well studied).

CDR1 and CDR2 (germline): SGHKS, YYEKEE (reference sequence). Trimming cost V 3 bases and J 2 bases, with 15 bases left between them. CDR3 length: 16 residues. On this clonotype: What it recognizes is unknown.

MiXCR, applied by TCRdb to the reads, yields one record per CDR3 protein. This sample has around 800,000 distinct CDR3 sequences; approximately 30% occur once, and the top ten carry about an eighth. Study-wide results and limits: Summed frequency of public TCR beta families distinguished CMV carriers with the relevant HLA. Dominant in the ex vivo response were TCR beta clonotypes restricted by HLA-C and specific for CMV.

The V gene is TRBV5-5, the J gene TRBJ2-1, with D maybe TRBD2 (6 bases). The sample was cultured CD8+ T cells from PBMCs, taken from culture after CMV antigen stimulation. This clonotype originated in a human donor in good health (CMV status not recorded). Some clones in this sample may be carry-over from other donors' samples. The DNA for the CDR3 is TGTGCCAGCAGCTCACGGGACTTCGGGCCCTACAATGAGCAGTTCTTC. Translated: CASSSRDFGPYNEQFF.